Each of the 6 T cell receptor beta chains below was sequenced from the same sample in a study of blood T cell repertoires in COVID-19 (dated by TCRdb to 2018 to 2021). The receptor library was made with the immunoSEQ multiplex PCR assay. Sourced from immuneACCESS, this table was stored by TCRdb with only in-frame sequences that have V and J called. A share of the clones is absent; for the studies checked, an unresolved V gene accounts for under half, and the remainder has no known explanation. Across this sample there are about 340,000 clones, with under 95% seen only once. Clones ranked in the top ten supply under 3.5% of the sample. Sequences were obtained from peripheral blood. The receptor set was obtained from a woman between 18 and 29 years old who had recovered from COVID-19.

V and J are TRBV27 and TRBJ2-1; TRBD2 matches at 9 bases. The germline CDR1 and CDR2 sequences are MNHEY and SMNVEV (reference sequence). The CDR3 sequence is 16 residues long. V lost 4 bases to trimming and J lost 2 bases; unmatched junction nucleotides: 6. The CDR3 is CASSSVAGVTYNEQFF. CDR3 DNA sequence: TGTGCCAGCAGTTCGGTAGCGGGAGTAACCTACAATGAGCAGTTCTTC.

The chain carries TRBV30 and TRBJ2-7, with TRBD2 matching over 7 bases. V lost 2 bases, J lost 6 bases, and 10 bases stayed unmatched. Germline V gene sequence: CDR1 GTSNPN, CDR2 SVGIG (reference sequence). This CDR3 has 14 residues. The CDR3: CAWSSSRRESEQYV. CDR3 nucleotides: TGTGCCTGGAGTTCCTCAAGGCGGGAGAGCGAGCAGTACGTC.

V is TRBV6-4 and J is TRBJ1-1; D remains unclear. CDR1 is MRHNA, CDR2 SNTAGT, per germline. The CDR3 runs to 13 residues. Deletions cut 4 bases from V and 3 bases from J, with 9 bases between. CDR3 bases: TGTGCCAGCAGTGTTGAGGAGGACACTGAAGCTTTCTTT. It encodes CASSVEEDTEAFF.

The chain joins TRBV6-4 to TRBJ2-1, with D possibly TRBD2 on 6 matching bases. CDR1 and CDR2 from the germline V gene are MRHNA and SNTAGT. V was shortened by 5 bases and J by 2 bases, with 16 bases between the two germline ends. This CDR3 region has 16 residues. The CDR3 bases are TGTGCCAGCAGTAGAACGGGACTTGAGCCCTACAATGAGCAGTTCTTC. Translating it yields CASSRTGLEPYNEQFF.

The chain's CDR3 is CAIKRTGSNTEAFF. The CDR3 DNA reads as TGTGCCATCAAGAGAACAGGGTCTAACACTGAAGCTTTCTTT. The chain recombines TRBV10-3 with TRBJ1-1; a possible D gene is TRBD1 (6 bases). Germline V gives CDR1 ENHRY, CDR2 SYGVKD. The CDR3 spans 14 residues. V was shortened by 7 bases and J by 2 bases, with 14 bases between the two germline ends.

Here the CDR3 reads CASSTRIAGGPGGSYNEQFF. The CDR3 coding sequence is TGTGCCAGCAGCACCCGGATAGCGGGAGGGCCGGGAGGATCCTACAATGAGCAGTTCTTC. The V gene is TRBV13, the J gene TRBJ2-1, with 11 bases aligning to TRBD2. Per germline, CDR1 PRHDT and CDR2 FYEKMQ (reference sequence). The CDR3 is 20 residues long. Trimming cost V 5 bases and J 1 base; bases outside gene matches: 16.